This entry describes one T cell receptor (beta chain). Its antigen is unknown. No clone much larger than this one lies a single base away; base qualities are absent. CDR1 and CDR2 are drawn from the germline V gene (reference sequence): LNHDA, SQIVND. Taken from cysteine to phenylalanine, the CDR3 has 16 residues. This entry keeps only the CDR3 DNA: 48 bases, framed from base 1. At the junction V is shortened by 6 bases and J by 4 bases; bases outside the gene matches: 4. These data come from a study of blood T cell repertoires in COVID-19 (dated by TCRdb to 2018 to 2020). Regarding the study in general: Collaborator samples came from the United States, Italy and Spain and covered acute and convalescent phases of COVID-19. The prospective study material was composed of cDNA or gDNA derived from T cells, B-cell-depleted T cells, or PBMCs. Deeply sampled blood TCRbeta repertoires from subjects exposed to, actively infected with, or recovered from COVID-19 were included in the dataset. A freely available public database, intended as a resource for researchers studying the immune response to SARS-CoV-2, is where the repertoires were released. Samples came from the ongoing ImmuneRACE study (first 160 participants) plus 1,254 subjects from 6 global collaborators. A de-identified subject ID, COVID-19 status, age in years and sex were almost always included in the sample metadata. Where HLA class I and class II types were available, the types were taken from metadata supplied by the sample provider, not from assay-based typing.

The immunoSEQ Assay, a bias-controlled multiplex PCR, was used to amplify TCRbeta CDR3 regions from genomic DNA. In the source study's methods: The number of nucleated cells in each sample was estimated by amplification of reference gene primers within the assay. To quantify the absolute abundance of each unique TCRbeta CDR3 rearrangement, sequence reads were collapsed and filtered. For each sample, productive Simpson clonality was calculated by taking the square root of Simpson's diversity index across productive rearrangements. Sourced from immuneACCESS, this table was stored by TCRdb with only in-frame sequences that have V and J called. A share of the clones is absent; for the studies checked, an unresolved V gene accounts for under half, and the remainder has no known explanation. V and J calls and clone size are those listed in that table; D and trimming were worked out from the DNA. The sample table contains about 120,000 clones; only one count was recorded for 85% to 90% of them. The top ten clonotypes cover 25% to 35% of the sample.

Each collaborating institution followed its own protocols to collect whole blood in K2EDTA tubes. Collaborator samples were shipped for TCRbeta analysis as frozen whole blood, isolated PBMCs, or DNA extracted from either sample type. The study at large found these results: The amount of clinical and demographic metadata varied by source and participant and was provided uncurated.

The sequence came from a man between 70 and 80 years old with active or convalescent COVID-19. The sample consisted of peripheral blood. The V and J genes are TRBV19 and TRBJ2-1; 15 middle bases align to TRBD2. The CDR3 in this case is CASSPGLAGGYNEQFF. The nucleotide sequence reads TGTGCCAGTAGCCCGGGACTAGCGGGAGGATACAATGAGCAGTTCTTC.